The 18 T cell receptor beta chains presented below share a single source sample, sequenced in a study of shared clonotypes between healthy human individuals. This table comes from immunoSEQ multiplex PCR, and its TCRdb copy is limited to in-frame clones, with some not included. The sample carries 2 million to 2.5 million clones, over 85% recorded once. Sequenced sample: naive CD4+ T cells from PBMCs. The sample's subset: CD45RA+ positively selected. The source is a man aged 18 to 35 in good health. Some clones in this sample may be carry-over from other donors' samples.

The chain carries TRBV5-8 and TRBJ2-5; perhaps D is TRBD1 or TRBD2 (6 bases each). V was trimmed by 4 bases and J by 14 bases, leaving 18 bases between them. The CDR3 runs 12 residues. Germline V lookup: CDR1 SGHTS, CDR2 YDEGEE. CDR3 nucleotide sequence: TGTGCCAGCAGCCCCCTGGCGGGACATCCTTACTTC. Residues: CASSPLAGHPYF.

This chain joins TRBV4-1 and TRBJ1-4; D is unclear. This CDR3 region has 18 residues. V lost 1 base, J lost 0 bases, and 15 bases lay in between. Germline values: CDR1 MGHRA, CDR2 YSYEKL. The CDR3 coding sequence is TGCGCCAGCAGCCAAGTCGGGAGGATAGCTGCAACTAATGAAAAACTGTTTTTT. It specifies CASSQVGRIAATNEKLFF.

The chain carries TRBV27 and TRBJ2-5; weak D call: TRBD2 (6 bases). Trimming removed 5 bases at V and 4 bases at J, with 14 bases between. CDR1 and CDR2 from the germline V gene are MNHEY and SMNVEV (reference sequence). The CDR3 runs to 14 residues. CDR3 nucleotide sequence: TGTGCCAGCAGTCGATTAGGGAGGCGAGAGACCCAGTACTTC. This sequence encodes CASSRLGRRETQYF.

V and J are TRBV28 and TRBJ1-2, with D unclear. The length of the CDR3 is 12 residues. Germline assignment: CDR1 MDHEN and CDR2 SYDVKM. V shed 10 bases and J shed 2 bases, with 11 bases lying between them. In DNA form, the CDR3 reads TGTGCCATCCGGCGGGAAAACTATGGCTACACCTTC. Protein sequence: CAIRRENYGYTF.

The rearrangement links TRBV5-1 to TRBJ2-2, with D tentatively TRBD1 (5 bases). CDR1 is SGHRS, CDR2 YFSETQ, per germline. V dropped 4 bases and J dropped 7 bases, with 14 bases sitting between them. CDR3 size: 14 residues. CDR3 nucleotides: TGCGCCAGCAGCACCCAGGGTACCGTCGGGGAGCTGTTTTTT. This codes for CASSTQGTVGELFF.

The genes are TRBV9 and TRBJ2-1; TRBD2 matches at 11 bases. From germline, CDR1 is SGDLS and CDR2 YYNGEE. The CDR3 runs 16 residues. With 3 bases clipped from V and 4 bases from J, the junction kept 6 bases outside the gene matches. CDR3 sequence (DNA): TGTGCCAGCAGCGAAACTAGCGGGAGTGTTTACAATGAGCAGTTCTTC. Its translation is CASSETSGSVYNEQFF.

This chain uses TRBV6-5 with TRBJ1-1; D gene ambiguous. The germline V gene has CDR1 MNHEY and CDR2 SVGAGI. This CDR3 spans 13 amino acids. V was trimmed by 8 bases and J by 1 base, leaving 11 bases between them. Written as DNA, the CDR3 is TGTGCCAGCTGCCCGGCAGGGAACACTGAAGCTTTCTTT. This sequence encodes CASCPAGNTEAFF.

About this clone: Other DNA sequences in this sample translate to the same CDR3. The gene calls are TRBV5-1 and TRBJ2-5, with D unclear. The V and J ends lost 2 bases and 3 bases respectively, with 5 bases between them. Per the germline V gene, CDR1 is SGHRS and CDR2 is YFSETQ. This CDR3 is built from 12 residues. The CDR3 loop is CASSLSEETQYF. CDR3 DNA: TGCGCCAGCAGCTTATCGGAAGAGACCCAGTACTTC. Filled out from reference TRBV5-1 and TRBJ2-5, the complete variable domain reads KAGVTQTPRYLIKTRGQQVTLSCSPISGHRSVSWYQQTPGQGLQFLFEYFSETQRNKGNFPGRFSGRQFSNSRSEMNVSTLELGDSALYLCASSLSEETQYFGPGTRLLVL.

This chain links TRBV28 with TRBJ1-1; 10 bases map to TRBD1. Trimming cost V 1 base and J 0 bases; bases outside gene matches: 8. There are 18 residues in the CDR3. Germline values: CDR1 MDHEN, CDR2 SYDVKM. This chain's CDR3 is CASSLLGQGIYLNTEAFF. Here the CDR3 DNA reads TGTGCCAGCAGTTTATTGGGACAGGGGATCTACTTGAACACTGAAGCTTTCTTT.

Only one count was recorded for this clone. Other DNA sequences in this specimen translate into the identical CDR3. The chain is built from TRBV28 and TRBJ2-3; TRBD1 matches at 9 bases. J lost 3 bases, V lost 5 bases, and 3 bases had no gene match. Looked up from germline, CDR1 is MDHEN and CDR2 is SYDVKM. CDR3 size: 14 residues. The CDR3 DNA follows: TGTGCCAGCAGTCTAGGACAGGGGACAGATACGCAGTATTTT. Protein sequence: CASSLGQGTDTQYF.

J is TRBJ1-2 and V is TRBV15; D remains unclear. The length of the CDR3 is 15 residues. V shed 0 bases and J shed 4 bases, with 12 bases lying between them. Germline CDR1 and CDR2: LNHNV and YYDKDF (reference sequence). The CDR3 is CATSRDRPVLYGYTF. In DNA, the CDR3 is TGTGCCACCAGCAGAGATCGCCCGGTTCTCTATGGCTACACCTTC.

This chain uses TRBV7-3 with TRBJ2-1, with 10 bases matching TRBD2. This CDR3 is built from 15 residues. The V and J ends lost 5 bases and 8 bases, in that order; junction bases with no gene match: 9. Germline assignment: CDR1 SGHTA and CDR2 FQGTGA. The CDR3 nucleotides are TGTGCCAGCAGCCCCAACCTAGCGGGAGTGCATGAGCAGTTCTTC. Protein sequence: CASSPNLAGVHEQFF. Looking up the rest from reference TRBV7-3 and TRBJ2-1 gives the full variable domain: GAGVSQTPSNKVTEKGKYVELRCDPISGHTALYWYRQSLGQGPEFLIYFQGTGAADDSGLPNDRFFAVRPEGSVSTLKIQRTERGDSAVYLCASSPNLAGVHEQFFGPGTRLTVL.

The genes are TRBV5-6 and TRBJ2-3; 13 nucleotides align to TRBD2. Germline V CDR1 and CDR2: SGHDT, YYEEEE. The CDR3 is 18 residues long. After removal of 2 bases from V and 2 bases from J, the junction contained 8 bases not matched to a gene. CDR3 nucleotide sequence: TGTGCCAGCAGCTTACGGACTAGCGGGAGTCCCTCCACAGATACGCAGTATTTT. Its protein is CASSLRTSGSPSTDTQYF.

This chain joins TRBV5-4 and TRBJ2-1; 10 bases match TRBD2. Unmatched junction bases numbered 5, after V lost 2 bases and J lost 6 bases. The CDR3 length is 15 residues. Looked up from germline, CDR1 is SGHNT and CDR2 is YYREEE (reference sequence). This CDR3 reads CASSLKRGGSNEQFF. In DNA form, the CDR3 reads TGTGCCAGCAGCTTAAAGCGGGGGGGTTCCAATGAGCAGTTCTTC.

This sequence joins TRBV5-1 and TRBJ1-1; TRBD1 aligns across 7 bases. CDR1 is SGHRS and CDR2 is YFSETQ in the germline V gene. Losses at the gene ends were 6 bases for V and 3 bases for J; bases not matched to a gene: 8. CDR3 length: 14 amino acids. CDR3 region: CASIGQGVYTEAFF. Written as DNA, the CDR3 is TGCGCCAGCATTGGGCAGGGGGTTTACACTGAAGCTTTCTTT.

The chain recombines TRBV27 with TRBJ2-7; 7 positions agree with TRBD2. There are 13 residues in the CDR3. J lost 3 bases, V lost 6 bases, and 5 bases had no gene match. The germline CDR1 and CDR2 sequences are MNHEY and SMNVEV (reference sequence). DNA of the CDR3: TGTGCCAGCAGCGCAAGCGGGAACTACGAGCAGTACTTC. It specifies CASSASGNYEQYF.

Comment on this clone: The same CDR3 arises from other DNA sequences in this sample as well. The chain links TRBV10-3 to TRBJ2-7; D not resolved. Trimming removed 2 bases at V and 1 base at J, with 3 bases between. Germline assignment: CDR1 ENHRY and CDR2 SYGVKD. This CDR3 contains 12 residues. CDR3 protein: CAISEGSYEQYF. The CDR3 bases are TGTGCCATCAGTGAGGGTTCCTACGAGCAGTACTTC.

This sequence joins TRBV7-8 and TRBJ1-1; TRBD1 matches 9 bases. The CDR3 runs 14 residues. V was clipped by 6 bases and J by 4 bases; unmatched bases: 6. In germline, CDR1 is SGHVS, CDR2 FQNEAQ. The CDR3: CASRRTGDFTEAFF. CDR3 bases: TGTGCCAGCAGAAGGACAGGGGATTTCACTGAAGCTTTCTTT.